A single sample gave rise to the 4 T cell receptor beta chains below, sequenced in a study of T cell responses to AZD1222 COVID-19 vaccine. TCRdb's copy holds only in-frame clones and misses some; the assay was immunoSEQ multiplex PCR. The sample records 130,000 or so clones, approximately 94% being singletons. Sequenced here: peripheral blood, sampled on day 0 of AZD1222 vaccination. The origin of the receptors is an adult in good health.

This sequence joins TRBV15 and TRBJ2-2; D is undetermined. Germline V gene data show CDR1 as LNHNV and CDR2 as YYDKDF (reference sequence). V was pared by 1 base and J by 2 bases, with 5 bases between. This CDR3 spans 14 amino acids. CDR3 loop: CATSRAVNTGELFF. CDR3 coding DNA: TGTGCCACCAGCAGAGCCGTAAACACCGGGGAGCTGTTTTTT.

The chain recombines TRBV6-5 with TRBJ1-3, with a possible D match to TRBD1 (5 bases). Germline loops: CDR1 MNHEY, CDR2 SVGAGI. Deletions cut 6 bases from V and 1 base from J, with 7 bases between. The CDR3 runs to 13 residues. The CDR3 reads CASRAGSGNTIYF. The CDR3 DNA reads TGTGCCAGCAGGGCAGGGTCTGGAAACACCATATATTTT.

V usage is TRBV5-1 and J usage is TRBJ1-1; 7 positions match TRBD1. Unmatched junction bases numbered 10, after V lost 0 bases and J lost 8 bases. Germline V gene data show CDR1 as SGHRS and CDR2 as YFSETQ. This CDR3 comprises 15 residues. The CDR3 nucleotides read TGCGCCAGCAGCTTGGCCGCATCCCGACAGGGCGAAGCTTTCTTT. Amino acids: CASSLAASRQGEAFF.

The gene calls are TRBV18 and TRBJ2-1, with D maybe TRBD1 (6 bases). V lost 3 bases, J lost 1 base, and 16 bases lay in between. Germline lookup yields CDR1 KGHSH and CDR2 LQKENI. The CDR3 contains 17 residues. CDR3 sequence reads: CASSPALTGQSYNEQFF. The DNA of the CDR3 is TGTGCCAGCTCACCGGCACTTACGGGACAATCCTACAATGAGCAGTTCTTC.